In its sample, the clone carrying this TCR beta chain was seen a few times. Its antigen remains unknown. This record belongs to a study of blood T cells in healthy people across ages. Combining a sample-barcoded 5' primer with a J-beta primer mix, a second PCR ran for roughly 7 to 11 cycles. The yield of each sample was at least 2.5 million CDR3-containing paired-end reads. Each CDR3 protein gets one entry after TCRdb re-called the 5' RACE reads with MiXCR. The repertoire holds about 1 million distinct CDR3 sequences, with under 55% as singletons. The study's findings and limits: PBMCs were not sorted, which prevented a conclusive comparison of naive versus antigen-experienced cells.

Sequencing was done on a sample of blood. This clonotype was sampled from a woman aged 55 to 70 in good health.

The CDR3 DNA sequence: TGCGCCAGCAAGAGACAGGGGGCGACTAGCGGTCGATATCTTTACAATGAGCAGTTCTTC. Encoded protein: CASKRQGATSGRYLYNEQFF. This chain connects TRBV5-1 to TRBJ2-1; D possibly corresponds to TRBD1 (10 bases). Germline lookup yields CDR1 SGHRS and CDR2 YFSETQ. CDR3 length equals 20 residues. Between the trimmed V and J ends, which lost 6 bases and 4 bases, there was a span of 32 bases.